The text below deals with one TCR beta chain. Its antigen specificity is not known. Per-base qualities were not stored, and no clone one base away is much larger. In total, fewer than 750 healthy bone marrow donors made up the cohort. All cohort members were sampled while nominally healthy, although unrecorded immune exposures were likely present. The donor was CMV seronegative and belonged to the group of 320 or so seronegative cohort members. A peripheral blood sample was provided by each donor, and peripheral blood mononuclear cells were used for TCR beta sequencing. Genomic DNA extraction from the blood cell samples was performed with the Qiagen DNeasy Blood Extraction Kit. The data were obtained in a study of cytomegalovirus exposure and HLA in healthy donors (dated by TCRdb to about 2017). With regard to the full study: An earlier analysis of about 530 of the donors reported 276 Gb of sequence data and around 120 million unique TCR beta sequences obtained from about 200 million T cells. The study used immunosequencing to profile the T cell repertoires of approximately 640 subjects and linked those repertoires to cytomegalovirus serostatus. A later analysis re-analyzed previously published TCR beta repertoires from roughly 690 donors and added high-resolution HLA genotyping to study TCR occurrence patterns. The study aimed to test whether cataloging public T cell receptors could reveal signatures of past pathogen exposure. In addition to the first cohort of 650 to 800 subjects, a separate validation cohort of 130 or so different subjects was used. The genetic ancestry cluster associated with self-reported Caucasian donors included over 80% of the roughly 400 genotyped donors. Every repertoire in the discovery cohort had been generated on one and the same sequencing platform. Five DR-DQ haplotypes were treated as single units for association and clustering because of strong linkage in the cohort. An earlier analysis of approximately 580 of the donors used high-throughput TCR beta sequencing to judge whether each TCR beta V gene segment behaved as functional or pseudogenic. The number of donors typed differed by locus, with 629-630 for A, B, C, DRB1 and DQB1, more than 500 for DQA1, some 570 for DPA1, and some 450 for DPB1. Among over 350 genotyped donors of the cohort, an average of approximately 250,000 unique TCR beta nucleotide sequences were sequenced per donor, around 18% of them non-productive. In a later genetic analysis, genome-wide SNP genotypes for about 55% of the roughly 700 donors were used, and that subset was treated as a discovery cohort. Approximately 300 gigabases of sequencing data and roughly 80 million unique TCR sequences made up an early release that covered 640 HLA-typed donors. To predict cytomegalovirus infection status, the study combined high-throughput TCR immunosequencing, statistical association of individual TCRs with disease status, and machine learning. HLA typing covered class I and class II loci at four-digit resolution. In the later analysis, no new phenotypic data were used to find candidate immune exposures; instead, reliance was placed on TCR beta sequences and their occurrence across donors. Donor age, sex, ethnicity and CMV serostatus were compiled together with the repertoire data.

To prepare the library, the immunoSEQ multiplex PCR assay was applied. A mixture of 60 forward primers for TCR Vbeta segments and 13 reverse primers for TCR Jbeta segments was used in the multiplex PCR. Amplification of the CDR3 region of rearranged TCR beta genes was performed with a multiplex PCR assay on genomic DNA. On the Illumina HiSeq System, the amplified TCR beta libraries were sequenced as 87-base-pair reads. The study's processing was this. A later analysis tallied 75 million to 95 million unique TCR beta chains across the 610 or so repertoires, and about 10 million of those chains were shared by two or more donors. Raw reads were error-corrected and collapsed into unique sequences by a nearest-neighbor algorithm in which closely related sequences were merged to remove PCR and sequencing errors. CDR3 sequences were aligned to IMGT reference sequences to assign V, D and J gene segments. For a sequence to be retained, a match of at least six nucleotides was required to both a V gene segment and a J gene segment. A rearrangement was called productive if the CDR3 had no stop codons and remained in frame with V and J, and every other rearrangement was called non-productive. Following IMGT convention, CDR3 was defined as the stretch from the second conserved V-encoded cysteine up to the conserved J-encoded phenylalanine. In an earlier analysis of approximately 500 of the donors, sequences lacking an unambiguous match to a single V gene segment were excluded. An earlier analysis of under 750 of the donors called V segments functional above 56.7% productive rearrangements and segregating when the between-donor standard deviation exceeded 5%. A statistical classification framework was built for diagnosing cytomegalovirus status from the catalog of TCR beta chain sequences. V and J gene assignment, in a later analysis, came from comparing TCR nucleotide sequences with IMGT/GENE-DB human TR gene sequences. The TCRdist pipeline was used in a later analysis to assign CDR3 sequences and most-parsimonious VDJ recombination scenarios. A later analysis defined each TCR beta chain by its CDR3 amino acid sequence plus V-gene family, and excluded reads lacking a unique V-gene family. A later analysis removed nearly 600 highly shared, low-generation-probability nucleotide sequences to deal with suspected cross-contamination and a sequencing artifact. For each public chain, a later analysis derived a clonal expansion index from normalized ranks of inferred template counts within each repertoire. In a later analysis, generation probabilities were computed using a VDJ recombination model fitted to out-of-frame rearrangements, and the results were checked against IGoR. In a later analysis, TCR-TCR, TCR-HLA and TCR-CMV co-occurrence was scored with hypergeometric tests, and a repertoire-size bias correction was applied to TCR pairs. A later analysis estimated false discovery rates by permuting HLA or CMV assignments 20 times. A later analysis grouped co-occurring TCRs with DBSCAN, adding TCRdist sequence similarity when clustering within HLA-allele-positive subsets. Co-occurrence clustering excluded repertoires with fewer than 30,000 or more than 120,000 public chains, plus five with anomalous nucleotide sharing. TCRdb retrieved this table from immuneACCESS and kept in-frame rearrangements only. Not all clones are present; in checked studies, unresolved V genes account for under half, and no reason is known for the remainder. V, J and clone size reflect that table, while D and trimming were determined from the DNA. For this sample the table gives fewer than 85,000 clones, of which approximately 80% were detected only once. Jointly, the top ten make up around 3% of the sample.

CDR1 MNHEY and CDR2 SMNVEV are derived from the germline V gene (reference sequence). V is reduced by 1 base and J by 1 base, leaving a spacing of 14 bases between them. From the cysteine up to the phenylalanine, the CDR3 has a length of 17 residues. The kept DNA is CDR3 alone, 51 bases in frame from the first base. What the authors observed across the whole study: In vitro tests confirmed that a few of the cytomegalovirus-associated TCR beta chains recognize cytomegalovirus antigens. A later genetic analysis associated a missense DCLRE1C variant with V-gene and J-gene trimming of TCR beta chains, and an independent cohort replicated the association. Linkage disequilibrium might explain the correlated functional status among segregating V segments, but an unknown experimental factor could not be excluded. In the study, some 160 TCR beta chains were listed as associated with cytomegalovirus. In this cohort, only TCR beta chains were sequenced, and detectable features were limited by the absence of alpha or paired-chain data. According to the authors, the approach could potentially be generalized to other disease states and immunological phenotypes. According to a later analysis, TCR association rates differed among HLA loci, with DRB1 alleles showing the most associated TCRs and HLA-C alleles showing the fewest. According to a later analysis, parvovirus B19, influenza, CMV and Epstein-Barr virus appeared linked to several top co-occurrence clusters. Most TCR sequences were observed very rarely across donors, whereas some public TCRs were present in many individuals. A cluster of highly shared sequence variants was judged likely to be a technical artifact of the sequencing pipeline. Immune exposure information for the cohort was limited to CMV serostatus. A further reported finding was that TCR beta sequences accurately predicted the HLA-A and HLA-B alleles for most subjects in the first cohort. Strong co-occurrence of HLA alleles, especially DR and DQ, made assigning TCR associations to individual alleles difficult. Sequencing depth was assumed to be roughly uniform across donors in the presence/absence analyses, though that assumption may not hold. Specific HLA alleles were associated with 15,000 to 20,000 TCR beta sequences at a false discovery rate of 0.05 in a later analysis. Because HLA typing was unavailable for some donors at each locus, only the typed subset was used in association tests. Because counts were too low, about 18 rarely observed V segments, including chromosome 9 orphons, were excluded from the earlier analysis of 500 to 700 of the donors. Compared with equally common non-associated chains, HLA-associated TCR beta chains in a later analysis were more clonally expanded and had lower generation probabilities. Some IMGT-functional V segments, including TRBV6-2 and TRBV6-3, could not be distinguished by the 87-base-pair reads and were therefore excluded. In an earlier analysis of roughly 560 of the donors, most TCR beta V segments were observed in productive rearrangements about 87% or about 30% of the time, broadly matching IMGT annotations. The classifier was reported to diagnose cytomegalovirus status with high specificity and sensitivity in both the original and validation cohorts. In a later analysis, most CMV-associated TCR beta chains were found to appear HLA-restricted, with HLA associations seemingly driven largely by CMV exposure. A later genetic analysis reported fewer N-insertions in productive TCRs among donors in an Asian-associated ancestry cluster than the roughly 700-donor mean.

The rearrangement joined TRBV27 to TRBJ1-5; TRBD1 is possibly the D segment (6 matching bases). The sequencing sample was made of PBMCs. The receptor comes from a man in his forties in good health and CMV-seronegative. CDR3 region: CASSLLRGQGSNQPQHF. The nucleotide sequence is given as TGTGCCAGCAGTTTATTAAGAGGGCAGGGGAGCAATCAGCCCCAGCATTTT.